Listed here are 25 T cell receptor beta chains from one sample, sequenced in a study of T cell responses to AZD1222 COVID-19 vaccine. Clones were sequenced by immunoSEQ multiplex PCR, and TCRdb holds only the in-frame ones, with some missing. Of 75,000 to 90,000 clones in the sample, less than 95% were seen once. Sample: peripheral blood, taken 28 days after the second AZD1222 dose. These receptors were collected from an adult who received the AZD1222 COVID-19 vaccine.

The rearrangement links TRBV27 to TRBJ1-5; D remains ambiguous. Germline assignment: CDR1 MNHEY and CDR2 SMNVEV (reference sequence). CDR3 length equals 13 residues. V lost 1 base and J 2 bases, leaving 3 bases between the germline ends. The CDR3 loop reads CASSLFGNQPQHF. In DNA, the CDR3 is TGTGCCAGCAGTTTATTTGGCAATCAGCCCCAGCATTTT.

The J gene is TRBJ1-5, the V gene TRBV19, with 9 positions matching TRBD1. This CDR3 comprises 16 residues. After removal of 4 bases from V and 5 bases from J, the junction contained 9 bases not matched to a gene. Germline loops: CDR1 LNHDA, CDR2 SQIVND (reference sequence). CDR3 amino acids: CASSTAPQGADQPQHF. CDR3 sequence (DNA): TGTGCCAGTAGTACTGCCCCACAGGGGGCGGATCAGCCCCAGCATTTT. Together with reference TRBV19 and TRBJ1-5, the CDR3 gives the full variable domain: DGGITQSPKYLFRKEGQNVTLSCEQNLNHDAMYWYRQDPGQGLRLIYYSQIVNDFQKGDIAEGYSVSREKKESFPLTVTSAQKNPTAFYLCASSTAPQGADQPQHFGDGTRLSIL.

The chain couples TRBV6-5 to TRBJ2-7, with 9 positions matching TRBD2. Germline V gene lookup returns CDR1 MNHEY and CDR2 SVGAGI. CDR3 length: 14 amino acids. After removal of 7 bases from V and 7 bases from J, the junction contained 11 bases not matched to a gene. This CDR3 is CASNPGLAAREQYF. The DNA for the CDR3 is TGTGCCAGCAACCCGGGACTAGCCGCAAGGGAGCAGTACTTC.

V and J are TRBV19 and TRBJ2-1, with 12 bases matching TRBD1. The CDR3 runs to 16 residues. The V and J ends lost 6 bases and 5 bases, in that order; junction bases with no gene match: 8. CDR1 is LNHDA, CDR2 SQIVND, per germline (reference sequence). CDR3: CASSTGTGGSDNEQFF. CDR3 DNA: TGTGCCAGTAGCACCGGGACAGGGGGCTCGGACAATGAGCAGTTCTTC. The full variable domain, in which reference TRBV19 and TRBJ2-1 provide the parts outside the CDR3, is DGGITQSPKYLFRKEGQNVTLSCEQNLNHDAMYWYRQDPGQGLRLIYYSQIVNDFQKGDIAEGYSVSREKKESFPLTVTSAQKNPTAFYLCASSTGTGGSDNEQFFGPGTRLTVL.

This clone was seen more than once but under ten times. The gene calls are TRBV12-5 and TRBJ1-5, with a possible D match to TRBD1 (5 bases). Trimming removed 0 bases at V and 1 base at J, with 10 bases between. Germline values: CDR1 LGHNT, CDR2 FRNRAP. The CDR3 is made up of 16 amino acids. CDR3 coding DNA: TGTGCTAGTGGTTTGGTTGGTCAGGGAAGCAATCAGCCCCAGCATTTT. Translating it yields CASGLVGQGSNQPQHF.

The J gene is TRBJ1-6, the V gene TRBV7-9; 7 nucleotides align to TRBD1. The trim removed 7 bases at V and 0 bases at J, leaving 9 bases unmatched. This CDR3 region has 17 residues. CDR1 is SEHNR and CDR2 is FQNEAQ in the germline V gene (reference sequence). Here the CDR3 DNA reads TGTGCCAGCATGACTTGGACAGGAAGCTCCTATAATTCACCCCTCCACTTT. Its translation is CASMTWTGSSYNSPLHF.

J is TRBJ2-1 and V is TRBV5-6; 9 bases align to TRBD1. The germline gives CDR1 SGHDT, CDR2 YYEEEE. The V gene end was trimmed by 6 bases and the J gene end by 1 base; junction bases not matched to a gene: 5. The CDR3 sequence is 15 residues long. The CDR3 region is CASTSGQGSYNEQFF. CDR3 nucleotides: TGTGCCAGCACCTCAGGACAGGGGTCCTACAATGAGCAGTTCTTC.

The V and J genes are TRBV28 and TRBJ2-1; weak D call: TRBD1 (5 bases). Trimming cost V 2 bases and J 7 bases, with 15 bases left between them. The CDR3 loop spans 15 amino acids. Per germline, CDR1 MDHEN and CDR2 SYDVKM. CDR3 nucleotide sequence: TGTGCCAGCAGTTTAGTTGGGGCGAGAGGAAATGAGCAGTTCTTC. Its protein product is CASSLVGARGNEQFF.

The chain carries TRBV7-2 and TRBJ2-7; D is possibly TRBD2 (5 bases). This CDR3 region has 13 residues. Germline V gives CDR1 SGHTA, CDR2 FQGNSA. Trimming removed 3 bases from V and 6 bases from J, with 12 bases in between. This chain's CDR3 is CASSFDSAAEQYF. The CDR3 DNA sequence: TGTGCCAGCAGCTTCGATTCAGCGGCCGAGCAGTACTTC. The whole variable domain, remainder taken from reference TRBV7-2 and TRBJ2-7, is GAGVSQSPSNKVTEKGKDVELRCDPISGHTALYWYRQSLGQGLEFLIYFQGNSAPDKSGLPSDRFSAERTGGSVSTLTIQRTQQEDSAVYLCASSFDSAAEQYFGPGTRLTVT.

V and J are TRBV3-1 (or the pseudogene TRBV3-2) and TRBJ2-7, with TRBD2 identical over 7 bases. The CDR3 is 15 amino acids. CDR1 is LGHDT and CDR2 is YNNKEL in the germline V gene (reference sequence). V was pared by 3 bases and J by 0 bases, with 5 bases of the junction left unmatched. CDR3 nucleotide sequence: TGTGCCAGCAGCCAGGGCCTAGCGGTCTCCTACGAGCAGTACTTC. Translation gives CASSQGLAVSYEQYF.

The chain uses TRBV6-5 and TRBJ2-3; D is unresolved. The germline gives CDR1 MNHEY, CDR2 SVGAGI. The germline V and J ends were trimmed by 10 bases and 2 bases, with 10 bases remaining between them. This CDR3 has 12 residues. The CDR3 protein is CATHLDTDTQYF. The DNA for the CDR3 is TGTGCCACCCACCTAGACACAGATACGCAGTATTTT.

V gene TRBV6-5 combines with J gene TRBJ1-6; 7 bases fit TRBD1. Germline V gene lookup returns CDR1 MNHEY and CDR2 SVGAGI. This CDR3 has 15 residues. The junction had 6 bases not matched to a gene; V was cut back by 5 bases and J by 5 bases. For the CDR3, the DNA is TGTGCCAGCAGTCGCTCCAGGGGGGATAATTCACCCCTCCACTTT. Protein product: CASSRSRGDNSPLHF.

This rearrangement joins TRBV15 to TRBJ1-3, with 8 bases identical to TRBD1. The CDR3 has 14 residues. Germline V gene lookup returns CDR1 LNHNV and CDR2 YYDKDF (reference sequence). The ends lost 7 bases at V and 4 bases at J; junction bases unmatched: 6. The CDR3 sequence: CATTGQGKGNTIYF. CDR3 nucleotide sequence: TGTGCCACCACCGGACAGGGTAAAGGAAACACCATATATTTT.

CDR3 sequence (DNA): TGTGCCTGGAGTGCCGGGACAGGGGCCAACGAGCAGTACTTC. Translated, it gives CAWSAGTGANEQYF. The chain recombines TRBV30 with TRBJ2-7; 10 nucleotides agree with TRBD1. There are 14 residues in the CDR3. The V gene end was trimmed by 1 base and the J gene end by 5 bases; junction bases not matched to a gene: 5. Germline CDR1 and CDR2: GTSNPN and SVGIG (reference sequence). Together with reference TRBV30 and TRBJ2-7, the CDR3 gives the full variable domain: SQTIHQWPATLVQPVGSPLSLECTVEGTSNPNLYWYRQAAGRGLQLLFYSVGIGQISSEVPQNLSASRPQDRQFILSSKKLLLSDSGFYLCAWSAGTGANEQYFGPGTRLTVT.

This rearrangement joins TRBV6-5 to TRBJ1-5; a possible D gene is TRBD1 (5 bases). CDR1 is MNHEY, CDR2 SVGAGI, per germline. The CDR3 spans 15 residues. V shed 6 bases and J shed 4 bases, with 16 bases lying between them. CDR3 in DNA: TGTGCCAGCAGGACTGACAGCGTGGGGAATCAGCCCCAGCATTTT. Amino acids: CASRTDSVGNQPQHF.

CDR3 loop: CSVVLGATEAFF. CDR3 nucleotides: TGCAGCGTTGTTCTGGGGGCCACTGAAGCTTTCTTT. The chain links TRBV29-1 to TRBJ1-1; D possibly corresponds to TRBD1 (6 bases). The CDR3 spans 12 residues. The germline gives CDR1 SQVTM, CDR2 ANQGSEA. The germline V and J ends were trimmed by 4 bases and 4 bases, with 10 bases remaining between them.

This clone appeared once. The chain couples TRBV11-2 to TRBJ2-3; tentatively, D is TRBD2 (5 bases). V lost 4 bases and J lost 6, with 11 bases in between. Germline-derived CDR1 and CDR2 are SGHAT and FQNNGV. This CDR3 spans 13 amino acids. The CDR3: CASSSRGGDTQYF. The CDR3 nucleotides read TGTGCCAGCAGCTCCCGGGGTGGGGATACGCAGTATTTT.

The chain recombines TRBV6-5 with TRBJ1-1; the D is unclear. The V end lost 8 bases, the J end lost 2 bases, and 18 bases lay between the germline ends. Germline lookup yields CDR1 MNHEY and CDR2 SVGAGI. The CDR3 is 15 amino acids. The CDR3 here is CASGPTDRANTEAFF. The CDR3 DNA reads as TGTGCCAGCGGCCCAACGGACCGAGCCAACACTGAAGCTTTCTTT.

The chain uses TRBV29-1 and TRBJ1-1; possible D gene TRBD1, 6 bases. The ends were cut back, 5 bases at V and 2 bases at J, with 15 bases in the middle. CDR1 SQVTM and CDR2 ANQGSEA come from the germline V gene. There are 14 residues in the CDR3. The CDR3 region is CSVSARGPNTEAFF. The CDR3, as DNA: TGCAGCGTTTCGGCCAGGGGACCTAACACTGAAGCTTTCTTT.

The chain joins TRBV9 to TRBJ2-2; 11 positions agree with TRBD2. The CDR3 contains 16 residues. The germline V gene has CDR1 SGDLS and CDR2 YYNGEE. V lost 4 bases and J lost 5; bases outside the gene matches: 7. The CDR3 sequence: CASSPRTSGRTGELFF. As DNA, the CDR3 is TGTGCCAGCAGCCCCCGGACTAGCGGGCGTACCGGGGAGCTGTTTTTT. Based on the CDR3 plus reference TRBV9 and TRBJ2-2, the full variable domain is DSGVTQTPKHLITATGQRVTLRCSPRSGDLSVYWYQQSLDQGLQFLIQYYNGEERAKGNILERFSAQQFPDLHSELNLSSLELGDSALYFCASSPRTSGRTGELFFGEGSRLTVL.

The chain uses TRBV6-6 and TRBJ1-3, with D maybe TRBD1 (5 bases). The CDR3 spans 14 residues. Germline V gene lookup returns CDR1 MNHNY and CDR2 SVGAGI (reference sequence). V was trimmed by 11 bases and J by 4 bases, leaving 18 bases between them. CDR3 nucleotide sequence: TGTGCCGTCAGGAGTGGGGGAAGCGGAAACACCATATATTTT. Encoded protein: CAVRSGGSGNTIYF.

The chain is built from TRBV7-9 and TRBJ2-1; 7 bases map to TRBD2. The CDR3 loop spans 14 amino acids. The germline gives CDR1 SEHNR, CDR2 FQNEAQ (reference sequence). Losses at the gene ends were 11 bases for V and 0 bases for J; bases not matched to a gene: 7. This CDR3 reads CAVGGLSSYNEQFF. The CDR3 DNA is TGTGCCGTGGGAGGGCTTAGCTCCTACAATGAGCAGTTCTTC.

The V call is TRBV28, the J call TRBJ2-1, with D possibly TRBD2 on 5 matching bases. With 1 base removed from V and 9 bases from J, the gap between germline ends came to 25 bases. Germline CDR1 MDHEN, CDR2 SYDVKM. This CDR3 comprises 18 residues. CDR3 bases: TGTGCCAGCAGTTTATCTACTACACGGGGTCGTAGGTTTGGTGAGCAGTTCTTC. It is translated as CASSLSTTRGRRFGEQFF.

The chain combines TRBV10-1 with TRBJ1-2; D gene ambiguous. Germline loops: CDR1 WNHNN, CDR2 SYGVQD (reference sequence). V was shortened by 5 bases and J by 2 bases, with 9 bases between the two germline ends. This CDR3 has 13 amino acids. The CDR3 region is CASSPGTNYGYTF. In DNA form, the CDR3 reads TGCGCCAGCAGTCCAGGAACCAACTATGGCTACACCTTC.

The CDR3 nucleotides are TGTGCCAGCAGCTTGGGACAGGGAAACTACGAGCAGTACTTC. This codes for CASSLGQGNYEQYF. The V and J genes are TRBV11-3 and TRBJ2-7, with TRBD1 matching over 9 bases. CDR3 length: 14 amino acids. Germline loops: CDR1 SGHNT, CDR2 YENEEA. V lost 3 bases to trimming and J lost 3 bases; unmatched junction nucleotides: 3.